One sample yielded the 14 T cell receptor beta chains listed below, sequenced in a study of T cells in Graves' hyperthyroidism and ophthalmopathy. RNA transcripts provided the source from which TCR beta CDR3 regions were amplified. A set of HTBI primers served as the primers for a first-round RT-PCR of the TCR CDR3. TCRdb reprocessed the multiplex PCR reads via MiXCR and lists one record per CDR3 protein. The data hold some 770,000 distinct CDR3 sequences, with 16% observed a single time. The sequencing sample was made of blood. The receptors were gathered from a young man with Graves' hyperthyroidism.

This clonotype was detected a few times. The gene calls are TRBV14 and TRBJ1-1, with D hard to call. V gave up 1 base and J gave up 0 bases, with 6 bases separating them. From germline, CDR1 is SGHDN and CDR2 FVKESK. The CDR3 runs 14 residues. The CDR3 nucleotides read TGTGCCAGCAGCCAAGGGTCCATGAACACTGAAGCTTTCTTT. Translating it yields CASSQGSMNTEAFF. The variable domain in full, with the rest retrieved from reference TRBV14 and TRBJ1-1, is EAGVTQFPSHSVIEKGQTVTLRCDPISGHDNLYWYRRVMGKEIKFLLHFVKESKQDESGMPNNRFLAERTGGTYSTLKVQPAELEDSGVYFCASSQGSMNTEAFFGQGTRLTVV.

This clonotype was detected once. A much larger clone lies a single base off, so this may be a read error. The genes are TRBV12-3 or TRBV12-4 and TRBJ2-1, with TRBD2 as a possible D gene (6 bases). The CDR3 runs to 15 residues. The CDR3 DNA follows: TGTGCCAGCAGTTTTGGTCTAGCGAGTTACAATGAGCAGTCCTTC. Translating it yields CASSFGLASYNEQSF.

Only a few counts were recorded for this clonotype. V gene TRBV7-2 combines with J gene TRBJ2-7, with no clear D. CDR3 size: 13 residues. Looked up from germline, CDR1 is SGHTA and CDR2 is FQGNSA. The V and J ends lost 5 bases and 2 bases respectively, with 10 bases between them. CDR3 sequence reads: CASSAHMTYEQYF. In DNA, the CDR3 is TGTGCCAGCAGCGCCCACATGACCTACGAGCAGTACTTC.

Notes on this clonotype: This sequence may be a read error, since a much larger clone differs from it by one base. This CDR3 reads CASGTGSPSWNTGELFF. As DNA, the CDR3 is TGTGCCAGCGGCACGGGAAGCCCCTCGTGGAACACCGGGGAGCTGTTTTTT. The chain has TRBV2 and TRBJ2-2; D possibly corresponds to TRBD2 (5 bases). V was clipped by 8 bases and J by 1 base, with 20 bases between them. Germline V CDR1 and CDR2: SNHLY, FYNNEI. This CDR3 is 17 amino acids long.

There are many counts of this clonotype. This sequence joins TRBV15 and TRBJ1-1; tentatively, D is TRBD1 (6 bases). Germline lookup yields CDR1 LNHNV and CDR2 YYDKDF (reference sequence). The CDR3 extends over 15 amino acids. Trimming removed 4 bases from V and 0 bases from J, with 12 bases in between. CDR3 sequence (DNA): TGTGCCACCAGCACCCAGGACAGTATGAACACTGAAGCTTTCTTT. Translated: CATSTQDSMNTEAFF.

The chain is built from TRBV10-3 and TRBJ2-1, with 7 bases fitting TRBD2. The germline V gene has CDR1 ENHRY and CDR2 SYGVKD. CDR3 length: 15 residues. V was pared by 5 bases and J by 2 bases, with 6 bases of the junction left unmatched. The DNA for the CDR3 is TGTGCCATCAGTCTTCTAGCGGAAACCTACAATGAGCAGTTCTTC. Amino acids: CAISLLAETYNEQFF.

The V and J genes are TRBV5-1 and TRBJ2-3; no reliable D call. The V end lost 1 base, the J end lost 0 bases, and 6 bases lay between the germline ends. The CDR3 is made up of 14 amino acids. Germline loops: CDR1 SGHRS, CDR2 YFSETQ. CDR3 in amino acids: CASSLKQSTDTQYF. The CDR3 bases are TGCGCCAGCAGCTTGAAGCAGAGCACAGATACGCAGTATTTT.

This clonotype was observed a handful of times. The V gene is TRBV20-1, the J gene TRBJ2-3, with 7 bases aligning to TRBD1. V lost 6 bases to trimming and J lost 4 bases; unmatched junction nucleotides: 16. Germline V gene data show CDR1 as DFQATT and CDR2 as SNEGSKA (reference sequence). This CDR3 has 16 amino acids. CDR3 in amino acids: CSAALQGPVDPDTQYF. The CDR3 DNA sequence: TGCAGTGCCGCGCTACAGGGGCCTGTTGATCCAGATACGCAGTATTTT.

The J gene is TRBJ1-5, the V gene TRBV5-6; maybe TRBD1 (6 bases). Per germline, CDR1 SGHDT and CDR2 YYEEEE. V was cut by 2 bases and J by 4 bases, with 13 bases left in between. The CDR3 has 15 amino acids. CDR3 nucleotide sequence: TGTGCCAGCAGCTTTGGATACAGGGATAATCAGCCCCAGCATTTT. This encodes CASSFGYRDNQPQHF.

This clonotype was counted at least ten times. CDR3 nucleotides: TGTGCCAGCAGTTACTCGATGGCACTCGGTACGCCCCAGCATTTT. As protein: CASSYSMALGTPQHF. This sequence joins TRBV6-6 and TRBJ1-5; D is undetermined. This CDR3 is built from 15 residues. Per the germline V gene, CDR1 is MNHNY and CDR2 is SVGAGI (reference sequence). V was trimmed by 0 bases and J by 9 bases, leaving 15 bases between them.

At least ten counts were recorded for this clonotype. V and J are TRBV11-3 and TRBJ2-7, with 8 bases matching TRBD2. Germline V gene sequence: CDR1 SGHNT, CDR2 YENEEA. The CDR3 has 16 amino acids. The J segment lost 5 bases and the V segment lost 5 bases, leaving 14 bases of the junction unmatched. CDR3 amino acids: CASSQGVTGGPHEQYF. CDR3 coding DNA: TGTGCCAGCAGCCAAGGAGTAACGGGAGGGCCCCACGAGCAGTACTTC. The full variable domain, its missing parts supplied by reference TRBV11-3 and TRBJ2-7, is EAGVVQSPRYKIIEKKQPVAFWCNPISGHNTLYWYLQNLGQGPELLIRYENEEAVDDSQLPKDRFSAERLKGVDSTLKIQPAELGDSAVYLCASSQGVTGGPHEQYFGPGTRLTVT.

Ten or more counts support this clonotype. The J gene is TRBJ2-7, the V gene TRBV3-1; tentatively, D is TRBD1 (6 bases). V was clipped by 1 base and J by 7 bases, with 17 bases between them. In germline, CDR1 is LGHDT, CDR2 YNNKEL (reference sequence). CDR3 length equals 15 residues. Here the CDR3 DNA reads TGTGCCAGCAGCCAAGCCGCGGGCCTCAGGGGAGAGCAGTACTTC. It yields the protein CASSQAAGLRGEQYF.

This chain uses TRBV10-1 with TRBJ2-7; tentatively, D is TRBD1 or TRBD2 (6 bases each). The ends were cut back, 6 bases at V and 3 bases at J, with 12 bases in the middle. This CDR3 is 13 amino acids long. Germline V CDR1 and CDR2: WNHNN, SYGVQD (reference sequence). The CDR3 protein is CASRPQGGYEQYF. The CDR3 nucleotides are TGCGCCAGCAGGCCACAGGGAGGCTACGAGCAGTACTTC.

This clonotype was seen repeatedly, ten times or more. V is TRBV2 and J is TRBJ2-5; 9 bases match TRBD1. CDR3 length equals 13 residues. The germline V gene encodes CDR1 SNHLY and CDR2 FYNNEI. After removal of 7 bases from V and 4 bases from J, the junction contained 4 bases not matched to a gene. Here the CDR3 DNA reads TGTGCCAGCACTATGACAGGGGGAGAGACCCAGTACTTC. Amino acids: CASTMTGGETQYF.